This passage covers 30 T cell receptor beta chains from one sample sequenced in a study of blood T cell repertoires in COVID-19. Profiling relied on immunoSEQ multiplex PCR, and the TCRdb table lists in-frame clones only, not all of them. The sample includes 250,000 to 350,000 clones, about 87% of them seen just once. The sample consisted of peripheral blood. The receptor source for this set is a woman in her 50s who had recovered from COVID-19.

V is TRBV7-2 and J is TRBJ1-1; TRBD1 is a possible D gene (5 bases). Germline CDR1 and CDR2: SGHTA and FQGNSA. The CDR3 contains 13 residues. The V and J ends lost 3 bases and 4 bases respectively, with 9 bases between them. The CDR3 region has the DNA TGTGCCAGCAGCTTTGGGGGGTCCACTGAAGCTTTCTTT. Translated, it gives CASSFGGSTEAFF.

The CDR3: CASRGYGTGSYNQPQHF. The CDR3 nucleotides read TGTGCCAGCCGAGGGTACGGGACAGGGAGTTACAATCAGCCCCAGCATTTT. The chain recombines TRBV28 with TRBJ1-5; 9 nucleotides align to TRBD1. After removal of 8 bases from V and 3 bases from J, the junction contained 14 bases not matched to a gene. Germline V gives CDR1 MDHEN, CDR2 SYDVKM. The CDR3 is made up of 17 amino acids.

The chain uses TRBV7-3 and TRBJ2-1, with a weak D call TRBD2 (6 bases). Trimming shortened V by 3 bases and J by 10 bases, and 7 bases separated the two germline ends. CDR1 and CDR2 (germline): SGHTA, FQGTGA. The CDR3 runs to 11 residues. CDR3 in amino acids: CASSFGGEQFF. In DNA form, the CDR3 reads TGTGCCAGCAGCTTCGGAGGGGAGCAGTTCTTC.

The genes are TRBV28 and TRBJ2-1, with D hard to call. Germline V gene data show CDR1 as MDHEN and CDR2 as SYDVKM. This CDR3 has 12 amino acids. V shed 3 bases and J shed 9 bases, with 9 bases lying between them. CDR3 amino acids: CASSLQSTEQFF. DNA of the CDR3: TGTGCCAGCAGTTTGCAGTCAACTGAGCAGTTCTTC.

J is TRBJ1-5 and V is TRBV6-6; TRBD1 might be the D (5 bases). Deletions cut 6 bases from V and 5 bases from J, with 14 bases between. Germline V lookup: CDR1 MNHNY, CDR2 SVGAGI (reference sequence). This CDR3 contains 14 residues. The CDR3 loop is CASRLPDNYQPQHF. As DNA, the CDR3 is TGTGCCAGCAGACTCCCGGACAATTATCAGCCCCAGCATTTT.

Here the CDR3 reads CASSFTAGNSGNTIYF. CDR3 bases: TGTGCCAGCAGCTTCACCGCAGGAAACTCTGGAAACACCATATATTTT. The chain has TRBV7-8 and TRBJ1-3; the D is unclear. V lost 3 bases, J lost 0 bases, and 12 bases lay in between. The germline V gene has CDR1 SGHVS and CDR2 FQNEAQ. The CDR3 covers 16 residues.

The rearrangement uses TRBV5-4 and TRBJ1-2; TRBD1 is a possible D gene (6 bases). The CDR3 loop spans 13 amino acids. CDR1 and CDR2 from the germline V gene are SGHNT and YYREEE (reference sequence). Trimming pared 6 bases from V and 6 bases from J, leaving 15 bases between. The CDR3: CASTSGGADGYTF. DNA for the CDR3: TGTGCCAGCACCTCGGGGGGGGCGGATGGCTACACCTTC.

This clone was observed a single time. CDR3 coding DNA: TGTGCCAGCACCCGGACAGGGACGGTAGCCCAGCATTTT. Residues: CASTRTGTVAQHF. This chain links TRBV28 with TRBJ1-5, with TRBD1 matching over 8 bases. J lost 11 bases, V lost 7 bases, and 10 bases had no gene match. CDR3 length: 13 amino acids. The V gene's germline CDR1 is MDHEN and CDR2 SYDVKM. The whole variable domain, filled in from reference TRBV28 and TRBJ1-5, reads DVKVTQSSRYLVKRTGEKVFLECVQDMDHENMFWYRQDPGLGLRLIYFSYDVKMKEKGDIPEGYSVSREKKERFSLILESASTNQTSMYLCASTRTGTVAQHFGDGTRLSIL.

This chain joins TRBV5-4 and TRBJ1-2; D is undetermined. The CDR3 sequence is 15 residues long. CDR1 SGHNT and CDR2 YYREEE come from the germline V gene (reference sequence). With 0 bases removed from V and 5 bases from J, the gap between germline ends came to 14 bases. The CDR3 region is CASSLEPEAGYGYTF. The CDR3 region has the DNA TGTGCCAGCAGCTTGGAGCCCGAGGCGGGATATGGCTACACCTTC.

V usage is TRBV19 and J usage is TRBJ2-2, with D possibly TRBD1 on 6 matching bases. Trimming pared 5 bases from V and 4 bases from J, leaving 14 bases between. Germline V CDR1 and CDR2: LNHDA, SQIVND (reference sequence). CDR3 size: 15 residues. CDR3 sequence: CASSAEGDGTGELFF. In DNA, the CDR3 is TGTGCCAGTAGTGCCGAGGGGGACGGCACCGGGGAGCTGTTTTTT. The full variable domain, completed using reference TRBV19 and TRBJ2-2, is DGGITQSPKYLFRKEGQNVTLSCEQNLNHDAMYWYRQDPGQGLRLIYYSQIVNDFQKGDIAEGYSVSREKKESFPLTVTSAQKNPTAFYLCASSAEGDGTGELFFGEGSRLTVL.

This clone has only one observation. V and J are TRBV13 and TRBJ2-3; 10 bases map to TRBD2. Germline CDR1 reads PRHDT; CDR2 reads FYEKMQ (reference sequence). The V gene end was trimmed by 2 bases and the J gene end by 3 bases; junction bases not matched to a gene: 5. This CDR3 region has 16 residues. The CDR3 sequence: CASSLRAGGRTDTQYF. The CDR3 DNA follows: TGTGCCAGCAGCTTAAGAGCGGGGGGGCGGACAGATACGCAGTATTTT. The full variable domain, completed using reference TRBV13 and TRBJ2-3, is AAGVIQSPRHLIKEKRETATLKCYPIPRHDTVYWYQQGPGQDPQFLISFYEKMQSDKGSIPDRFSAQQFSDYHSELNMSSLELGDSALYFCASSLRAGGRTDTQYFGPGTRLTVL.

The V and J genes are TRBV7-9 and TRBJ2-7; unclear D gene. In germline, CDR1 is SEHNR, CDR2 FQNEAQ (reference sequence). Trimming pared 6 bases from V and 4 bases from J, leaving 10 bases between. This CDR3 has 12 amino acids. The CDR3: CASSHLSYEQYF. DNA of the CDR3: TGTGCCAGCAGTCACTTATCTTACGAGCAGTACTTC. The full variable domain, its missing parts supplied by reference TRBV7-9 and TRBJ2-7, is DTGVSQNPRHKITKRGQNVTFRCDPISEHNRLYWYRQTLGQGPEFLTYFQNEAQLEKSRLLSDRFSAERPKGSFSTLEIQRTEQGDSAMYLCASSHLSYEQYFGPGTRLTVT.

V is TRBV14 and J is TRBJ1-2; D remains ambiguous. The CDR3 totals 14 residues. Germline values: CDR1 SGHDN, CDR2 FVKESK. V was trimmed by 0 bases and J by 4 bases, leaving 9 bases between them. CDR3 sequence (DNA): TGTGCCAGCAGCCAAGATTTGGGCTTCTATGGCTACACCTTC. This gives the protein CASSQDLGFYGYTF.

The chain uses TRBV5-1 and TRBJ1-6; D gene ambiguous. CDR1 and CDR2 from the germline V gene are SGHRS and YFSETQ. This CDR3 region has 16 residues. V was cut by 4 bases and J by 7 bases, with 18 bases left in between. The CDR3 nucleotides read TGCGCCAGCAGCCGTCAAACGACGGGGTTAAATTCACCCCTCCACTTT. Protein: CASSRQTTGLNSPLHF.

This clone came up a few times. This sequence joins TRBV6-5 and TRBJ1-5; tentative D call: TRBD1 (6 bases). The length of the CDR3 is 15 residues. V was clipped by 6 bases and J by 2 bases, with 14 bases between them. Germline CDR1 and CDR2: MNHEY and SVGAGI. CDR3 bases: TGTGCCAGCAGAGACGGGCAGGGGCGCAATCAGCCCCAGCATTTT. Translation: CASRDGQGRNQPQHF.

The V gene is TRBV28, the J gene TRBJ2-7, with TRBD1 identical over 10 bases. With V trimmed by 4 bases and J by 12 bases, 15 bases remained unmatched. Germline-derived CDR1 and CDR2 are MDHEN and SYDVKM. This CDR3 comprises 15 residues. CDR3 sequence: CASSSPGQGRRNPYF. CDR3 sequence (DNA): TGTGCCAGCAGTTCACCGGGACAGGGGCGTAGAAATCCGTACTTC.

The chain joins TRBV19 to TRBJ1-3; 7 nucleotides agree with TRBD1. CDR1 and CDR2 from the germline V gene are LNHDA and SQIVND (reference sequence). J was trimmed by 0 bases and V by 5 bases; bases with no gene match: 7. CDR3 length: 16 residues. CDR3 in DNA: TGTGCCAGTAGTTGGGACAGTTACAACTCTGGAAACACCATATATTTT. The encoded protein is CASSWDSYNSGNTIYF. The entire variable domain, with the rest obtained from reference TRBV19 and TRBJ1-3, is as follows: DGGITQSPKYLFRKEGQNVTLSCEQNLNHDAMYWYRQDPGQGLRLIYYSQIVNDFQKGDIAEGYSVSREKKESFPLTVTSAQKNPTAFYLCASSWDSYNSGNTIYFGEGSWLTVV.

The chain uses TRBV7-8 and TRBJ2-1; 8 bases are shared with TRBD2. The germline gives CDR1 SGHVS, CDR2 FQNEAQ. V lost 5 bases and J lost 13; bases outside the gene matches: 7. The CDR3 is 12 amino acids. The CDR3 DNA reads TGTGCCAGCAGCCCCCACGCGGGGGGACAGTTCTTC. This codes for CASSPHAGGQFF.

The rearrangement uses TRBV7-2 and TRBJ2-7, with TRBD2 as a possible D gene (7 bases). This CDR3 comprises 13 residues. Germline CDR1 reads SGHTA; CDR2 reads FQGNSA. V dropped 11 bases and J dropped 12 bases, with 26 bases sitting between them. The CDR3 sequence is CALGRVGGGGLYF. As DNA, the CDR3 is TGTGCCCTCGGCCGGGTAGGAGGGGGAGGGCTGTACTTC.

The V gene is TRBV6-4, the J gene TRBJ2-2; D is uncertain. V was trimmed by 0 bases and J by 4 bases, leaving 12 bases between them. Germline V gene data show CDR1 as MRHNA and CDR2 as SNTAGT. This CDR3 is 16 amino acids long. As DNA, the CDR3 is TGTGCCAGCAGTGACTCGATGGTGGAGCCCACCGGGGAGCTGTTTTTT. Its protein is CASSDSMVEPTGELFF.

This clone was observed a handful of times. V usage is TRBV25-1 and J usage is TRBJ2-7; D is perhaps TRBD2 (6 bases). V gave up 4 bases and J gave up 10 bases, with 20 bases separating them. CDR1 MGHDK and CDR2 SYGVNS come from the germline V gene. The CDR3 length is 14 residues. The CDR3 here is CASSGTNTSPGQYF. CDR3 DNA: TGTGCCAGCAGTGGGACTAATACTTCTCCAGGACAGTACTTC.

The chain is built from TRBV30 and TRBJ1-6; 7 bases match TRBD1. The trim removed 4 bases at V and 7 bases at J, leaving 7 bases unmatched. Germline lookup yields CDR1 GTSNPN and CDR2 SVGIG (reference sequence). The CDR3 spans 14 residues. DNA for the CDR3: TGTGCCTGGACAGGGGGATTGAGCAATTCACCCCTCCACTTT. This gives the protein CAWTGGLSNSPLHF.

The chain recombines TRBV5-4 with TRBJ2-5, with TRBD2 matching 10 bases. This CDR3 spans 15 amino acids. From germline, CDR1 is SGHNT and CDR2 YYREEE (reference sequence). After removal of 2 bases from V and 2 bases from J, the junction contained 3 bases not matched to a gene. For the CDR3, the DNA is TGTGCCAGCAGCTTCGGGACTAGCGTTCAAGAGACCCAGTACTTC. Its protein is CASSFGTSVQETQYF.

This chain joins TRBV12-3 or TRBV12-4 and TRBJ2-4; D unclear. Trimming left V 1 base short and J 16 bases short, with 14 bases between. The CDR3 spans 12 residues. The CDR3 DNA is TGTGCCAGCAGTTTAGATTGGGCCGCTCGATACTTC. Its protein product is CASSLDWAARYF.

This clone was seen just once. The chain joins TRBV7-9 to TRBJ2-1; tentative D call: TRBD2 (6 bases). This CDR3 comprises 16 residues. CDR1 is SEHNR, CDR2 FQNEAQ, per germline (reference sequence). Trimming shortened V by 1 base and J by 3 bases, and 13 bases separated the two germline ends. CDR3 in amino acids: CASSLEWGDSYNEQFF. In DNA, the CDR3 is TGTGCCAGCAGCTTAGAATGGGGGGATAGCTACAATGAGCAGTTCTTC.

The J gene is TRBJ2-7, the V gene TRBV24-1, with D possibly TRBD2 on 5 matching bases. V lost 1 base and J lost 12, with 15 bases in between. This CDR3 contains 13 residues. Germline values: CDR1 KGHDR, CDR2 SFDVKD. The CDR3 region is CATSDFRSGRRYF. CDR3 DNA: TGTGCCACCAGTGATTTCCGAAGCGGCAGACGGTACTTC.

The gene calls are TRBV5-6 and TRBJ1-1; D ambiguous. Trimming removed 4 bases from V and 0 bases from J, with 7 bases in between. The CDR3 covers 13 residues. Per the germline V gene, CDR1 is SGHDT and CDR2 is YYEEEE. For the CDR3, the DNA is TGTGCCAGCAGCCCAGACATGAACACTGAAGCTTTCTTT. Translation gives CASSPDMNTEAFF.

The gene calls are TRBV6-5 and TRBJ2-5, with D hard to call. The CDR3 spans 12 residues. Trimming took off 7 bases at V and 0 bases at J, with 6 bases between the two ends. Germline V gene lookup returns CDR1 MNHEY and CDR2 SVGAGI. Here the CDR3 reads CASNGYQETQYF. CDR3 nucleotides: TGTGCCAGCAACGGGTACCAAGAGACCCAGTACTTC.

The V and J genes are TRBV30 and TRBJ1-5; D ambiguous. Trimming took off 5 bases at V and 3 bases at J, with 8 bases between the two ends. The germline gives CDR1 GTSNPN, CDR2 SVGIG (reference sequence). This CDR3 comprises 12 residues. DNA for the CDR3: TGTGCCTGGGGACGGGACAATCAGCCCCAGCATTTT. Its translation is CAWGRDNQPQHF. Together with reference TRBV30 and TRBJ1-5, the CDR3 gives the full variable domain: SQTIHQWPATLVQPVGSPLSLECTVEGTSNPNLYWYRQAAGRGLQLLFYSVGIGQISSEVPQNLSASRPQDRQFILSSKKLLLSDSGFYLCAWGRDNQPQHFGDGTRLSIL.

V gene TRBV3-1 (or the pseudogene TRBV3-2) combines with J gene TRBJ1-1; D is uncertain. The CDR3 contains 14 residues. V was clipped by 10 bases and J by 0 bases, with 15 bases between them. CDR1 and CDR2 (germline): LGHDT, YNNKEL (reference sequence). In DNA form, the CDR3 reads TGTGCCATCATTCCCGAAACAGTGAACACTGAAGCTTTCTTT. This codes for CAIIPETVNTEAFF.